These 9 T cell receptor beta chains originate from one sample sequenced in a study of cytomegalovirus exposure and HLA in healthy donors. PCR amplification relied on 60 Vbeta primers (plus 13 Jbeta primers). The data were produced by immunoSEQ multiplex PCR, yet TCRdb's version contains in-frame clones alone and is incomplete. The sample has 120,000 to 150,000 clones; about four fifths are singletons. Sequences were obtained from PBMCs. The receptors stem from a male donor in good health and CMV-seronegative.

This clone has just one count. The chain carries TRBV7-9 and TRBJ2-5; tentatively, D is TRBD2 (5 bases). The CDR3 runs 13 residues. CDR1 is SEHNR, CDR2 FQNEAQ, per germline (reference sequence). V lost 3 bases to trimming and J lost 7 bases, with 12 bases between them. The CDR3 nucleotides read TGTGCCAGCAGCTTCGATCCAGGAGGGACCCAGTACTTC. Amino acid sequence: CASSFDPGGTQYF.

This chain links TRBV11-1 with TRBJ2-7; possible D gene TRBD1, 5 bases. The V gene lost 3 bases and the J gene lost 4 bases, with 10 bases spanning the gap. The germline V gene has CDR1 SGHAT and CDR2 FQDESV (reference sequence). The CDR3 consists of 13 residues. CDR3 loop: CASSFRDRYEQYF. CDR3 DNA sequence: TGTGCCAGCAGCTTCAGGGATCGGTACGAGCAGTACTTC.

The CDR3 reads CASSQWLTGSKSEAFF. As DNA, the CDR3 is TGTGCCAGCAGCCAATGGCTTACAGGCTCTAAATCTGAAGCTTTCTTT. The rearrangement links TRBV6-6 to TRBJ1-1; D is possibly TRBD1 (5 bases). There are 16 residues in the CDR3. Trimming shortened V by 6 bases and J by 6 bases, and 23 bases separated the two germline ends. In germline, CDR1 is MNHNY, CDR2 SVGAGI (reference sequence).

The chain links TRBV7-8 to TRBJ2-5; a weak D match, TRBD2 (6 bases). The CDR3 consists of 14 residues. The germline gives CDR1 SGHVS, CDR2 FQNEAQ. V was shortened by 5 bases and J by 7 bases, with 17 bases between the two germline ends. The CDR3 DNA sequence: TGTGCCAGCAGCGAAGGGGACTCCCAATGGACCCAGTACTTC. It yields the protein CASSEGDSQWTQYF.

This clone was seen only a few times. J is TRBJ1-4 and V is TRBV2; 7 nucleotides agree with TRBD1. CDR3 length: 12 residues. Germline lookup yields CDR1 SNHLY and CDR2 FYNNEI. V shed 8 bases and J 5 bases; nucleotides not matched to a gene: 2. The CDR3 nucleotides are TGTGCCAGCGGGGACAGAAATGAAAAACTGTTTTTT. Protein: CASGDRNEKLFF.

The chain combines TRBV6-1 with TRBJ2-1; D perhaps matches TRBD2 (5 bases). The germline V and J ends were trimmed by 8 bases and 2 bases, with 16 bases remaining between them. CDR1 is MNHNS, CDR2 SASEGT, per germline. CDR3 length: 15 residues. CDR3 amino acids: CASAPLANPYNEQFF. The CDR3 DNA reads TGTGCCAGCGCCCCCCTAGCCAACCCCTACAATGAGCAGTTCTTC.

This chain links TRBV7-2 with TRBJ2-3; TRBD2 agrees at 14 bases. V was clipped by 8 bases and J by 4 bases; unmatched bases: 2. Germline V gene lookup returns CDR1 SGHTA and CDR2 FQGNSA. This CDR3 region has 14 residues. The CDR3 DNA sequence: TGTGCCAGCCAGGGACTAGCGGGAGCAGATACGCAGTATTTT. It encodes CASQGLAGADTQYF.

To note about this clone: The junction departs from the called germline gene at one end, perhaps through a read error. This CDR3 is CSSSFQTGGTGAFF. DNA for the CDR3: TGTTCCAGCAGCTTCCAAACAGGGGGAACGGGGGCTTTCTTT. V gene TRBV7-9 combines with J gene TRBJ1-1; 8 nucleotides line up with TRBD1. Germline V lookup: CDR1 SEHNR, CDR2 FQNEAQ (reference sequence). The CDR3 runs 14 residues.

The V call is TRBV11-2, the J call TRBJ1-1; D perhaps matches TRBD1 (6 bases). V was cut by 5 bases and J by 9 bases, with 16 bases left in between. This CDR3 has 13 residues. In germline, CDR1 is SGHAT, CDR2 FQNNGV. This CDR3 reads CASSPDRTDKAFF. Written as DNA, the CDR3 is TGTGCCAGCAGCCCGGATCGGACAGACAAAGCTTTCTTT.